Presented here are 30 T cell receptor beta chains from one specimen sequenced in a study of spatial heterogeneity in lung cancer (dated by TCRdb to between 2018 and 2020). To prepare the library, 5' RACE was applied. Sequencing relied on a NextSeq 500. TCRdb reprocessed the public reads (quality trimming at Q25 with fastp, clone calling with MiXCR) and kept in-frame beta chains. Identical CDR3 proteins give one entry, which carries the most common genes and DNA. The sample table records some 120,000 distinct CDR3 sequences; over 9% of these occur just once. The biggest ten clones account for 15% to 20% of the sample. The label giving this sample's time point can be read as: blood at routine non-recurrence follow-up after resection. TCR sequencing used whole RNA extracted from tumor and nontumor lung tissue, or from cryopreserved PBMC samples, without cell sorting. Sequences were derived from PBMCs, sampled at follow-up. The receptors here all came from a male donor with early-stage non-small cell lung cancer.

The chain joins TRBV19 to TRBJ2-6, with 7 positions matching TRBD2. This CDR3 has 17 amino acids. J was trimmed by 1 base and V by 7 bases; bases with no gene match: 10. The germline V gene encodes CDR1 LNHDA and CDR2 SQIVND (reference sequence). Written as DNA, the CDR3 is TGTGCCAGTACCCCGGGGGGACTCACTTCTGGGGCCAACGTCCTGACTTTC. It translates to CASTPGGLTSGANVLTF.

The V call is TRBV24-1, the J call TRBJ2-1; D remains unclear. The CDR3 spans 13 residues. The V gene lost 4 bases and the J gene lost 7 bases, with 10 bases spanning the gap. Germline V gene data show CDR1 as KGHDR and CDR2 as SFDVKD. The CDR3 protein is CATSDPLGNEQFF. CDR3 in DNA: TGTGCCACCAGTGACCCGTTAGGTAATGAGCAGTTCTTC.

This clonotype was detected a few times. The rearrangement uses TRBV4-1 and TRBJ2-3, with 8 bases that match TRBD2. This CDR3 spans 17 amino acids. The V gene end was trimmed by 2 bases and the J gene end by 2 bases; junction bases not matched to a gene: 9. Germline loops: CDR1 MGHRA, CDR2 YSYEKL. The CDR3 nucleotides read TGCGCCAGCAGCCAATCCGGGGGGGCTAGAAACACAGATACGCAGTATTTT. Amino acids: CASSQSGGARNTDTQYF.

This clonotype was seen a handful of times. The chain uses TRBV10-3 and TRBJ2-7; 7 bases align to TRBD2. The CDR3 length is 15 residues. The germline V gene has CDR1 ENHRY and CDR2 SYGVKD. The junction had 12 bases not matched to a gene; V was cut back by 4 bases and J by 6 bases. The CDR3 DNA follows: TGTGCCATCAGTGTCCCCGGGGGGTACCAAAGCGAGCAGTACTTC. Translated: CAISVPGGYQSEQYF.

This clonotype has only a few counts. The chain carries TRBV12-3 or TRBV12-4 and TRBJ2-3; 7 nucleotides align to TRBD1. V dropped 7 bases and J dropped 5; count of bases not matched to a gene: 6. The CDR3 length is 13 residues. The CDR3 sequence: CASNSGGLDTQYF. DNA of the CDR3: TGTGCCAGCAACTCAGGGGGTTTAGATACGCAGTATTTT.

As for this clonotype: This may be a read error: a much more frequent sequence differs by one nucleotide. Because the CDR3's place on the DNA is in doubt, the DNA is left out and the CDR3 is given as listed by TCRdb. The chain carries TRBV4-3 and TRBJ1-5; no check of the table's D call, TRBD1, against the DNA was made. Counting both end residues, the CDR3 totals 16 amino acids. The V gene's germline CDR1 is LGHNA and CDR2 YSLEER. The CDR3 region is CASSRAWGAGNQPRHF.

This CDR3 reads CASRGGIQYF. The DNA for the CDR3 is TGTGCCAGCAGGGGTGGCATTCAGTACTTC. The chain has TRBV28 and TRBJ2-4; D call uncertain. Trimming left V 6 bases short and J 9 bases short, with 6 bases between. The CDR3 totals 10 residues. Germline lookup yields CDR1 MDHEN and CDR2 SYDVKM.

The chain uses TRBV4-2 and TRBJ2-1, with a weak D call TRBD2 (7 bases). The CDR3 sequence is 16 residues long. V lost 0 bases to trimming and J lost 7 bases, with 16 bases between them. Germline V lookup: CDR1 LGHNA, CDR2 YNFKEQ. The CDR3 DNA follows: TGTGCCAGCAGCCAAGACACGGGGGGCCTAGGTAATGAGCAGTTCTTC. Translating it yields CASSQDTGGLGNEQFF.

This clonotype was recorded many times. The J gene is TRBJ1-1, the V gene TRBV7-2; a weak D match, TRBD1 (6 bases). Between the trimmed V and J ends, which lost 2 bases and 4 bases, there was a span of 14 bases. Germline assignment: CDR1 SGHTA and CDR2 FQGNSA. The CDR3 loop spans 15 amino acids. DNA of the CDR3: TGTGCCAGCAGCTTAAGATTCGGAGGGGGCACTGAAGCTTTCTTT. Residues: CASSLRFGGGTEAFF.

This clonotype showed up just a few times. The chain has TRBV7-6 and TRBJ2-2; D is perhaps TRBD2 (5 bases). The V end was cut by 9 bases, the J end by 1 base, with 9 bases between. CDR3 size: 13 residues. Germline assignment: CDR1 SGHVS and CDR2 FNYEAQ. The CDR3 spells CASTTMNTGELFF. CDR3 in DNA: TGTGCCAGTACGACTATGAACACCGGGGAGCTGTTTTTT.

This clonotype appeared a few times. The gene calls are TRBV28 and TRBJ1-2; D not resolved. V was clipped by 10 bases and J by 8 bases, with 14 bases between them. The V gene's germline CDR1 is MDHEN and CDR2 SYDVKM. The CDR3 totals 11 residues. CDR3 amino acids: CATRVMRGYTF. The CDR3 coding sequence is TGTGCCACCCGAGTGATGAGGGGCTACACCTTC.

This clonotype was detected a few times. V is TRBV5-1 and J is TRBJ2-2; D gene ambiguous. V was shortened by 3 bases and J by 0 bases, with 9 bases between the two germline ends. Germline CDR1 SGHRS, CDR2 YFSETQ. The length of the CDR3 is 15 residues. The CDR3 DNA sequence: TGCGCCAGCAGCTCGGTAGTAGCGAACACCGGGGAGCTGTTTTTT. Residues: CASSSVVANTGELFF.

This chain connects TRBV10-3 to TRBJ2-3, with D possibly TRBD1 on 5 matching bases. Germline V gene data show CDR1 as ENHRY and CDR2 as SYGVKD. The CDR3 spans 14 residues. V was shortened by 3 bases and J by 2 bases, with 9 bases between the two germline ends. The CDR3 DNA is TGTGCCATCAGTGACAGGGTAGCCACAGATACGCAGTATTTT. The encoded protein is CAISDRVATDTQYF.

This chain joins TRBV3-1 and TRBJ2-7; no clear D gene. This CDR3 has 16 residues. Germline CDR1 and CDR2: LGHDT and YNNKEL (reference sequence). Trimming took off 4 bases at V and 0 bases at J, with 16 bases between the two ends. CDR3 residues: CASSPADAYSSYEQYF. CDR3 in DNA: TGTGCCAGCAGCCCAGCCGATGCGTATAGCTCCTACGAGCAGTACTTC.

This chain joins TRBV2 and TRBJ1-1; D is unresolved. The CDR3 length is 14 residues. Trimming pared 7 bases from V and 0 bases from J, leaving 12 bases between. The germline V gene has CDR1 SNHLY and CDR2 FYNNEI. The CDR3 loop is CASTKAMLNTEAFF. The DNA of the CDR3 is TGTGCCAGCACTAAGGCGATGCTGAACACTGAAGCTTTCTTT.

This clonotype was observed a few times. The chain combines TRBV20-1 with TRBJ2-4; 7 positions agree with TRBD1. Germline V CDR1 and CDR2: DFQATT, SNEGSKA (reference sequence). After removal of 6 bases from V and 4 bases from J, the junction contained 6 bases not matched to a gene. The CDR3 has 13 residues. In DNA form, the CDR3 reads TGCAGTGCCGCGGACAGGATAAAAAACATTCAGTACTTC. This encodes CSAADRIKNIQYF.

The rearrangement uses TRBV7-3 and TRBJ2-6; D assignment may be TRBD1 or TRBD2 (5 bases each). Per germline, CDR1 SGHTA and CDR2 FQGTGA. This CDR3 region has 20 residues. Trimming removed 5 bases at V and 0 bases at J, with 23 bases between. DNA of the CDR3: TGTGCCAGCAGCCCCCAGGGTGGGGGTTGGGTGACCTCTGGGGCCAACGTCCTGACTTTC. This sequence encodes CASSPQGGGWVTSGANVLTF.

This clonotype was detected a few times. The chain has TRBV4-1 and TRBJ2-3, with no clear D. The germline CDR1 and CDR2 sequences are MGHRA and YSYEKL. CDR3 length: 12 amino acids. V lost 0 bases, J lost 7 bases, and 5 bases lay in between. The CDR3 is CASSQDTNTQYF. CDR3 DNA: TGCGCCAGCAGCCAAGATACAAATACGCAGTATTTT.

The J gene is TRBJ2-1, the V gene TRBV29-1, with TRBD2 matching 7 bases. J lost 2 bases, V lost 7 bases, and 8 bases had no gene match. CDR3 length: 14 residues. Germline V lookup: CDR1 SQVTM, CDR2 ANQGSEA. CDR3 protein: CSAERDGPYNEQFF. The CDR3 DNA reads TGCAGCGCTGAGCGGGACGGGCCCTACAATGAGCAGTTCTTC.

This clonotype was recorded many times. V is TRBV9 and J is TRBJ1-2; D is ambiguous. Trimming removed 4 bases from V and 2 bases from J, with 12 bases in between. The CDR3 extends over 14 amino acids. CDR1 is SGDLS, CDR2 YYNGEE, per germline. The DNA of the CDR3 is TGTGCCAGCAGCCTTACTGGACGGAACTATGGCTACACCTTC. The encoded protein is CASSLTGRNYGYTF.

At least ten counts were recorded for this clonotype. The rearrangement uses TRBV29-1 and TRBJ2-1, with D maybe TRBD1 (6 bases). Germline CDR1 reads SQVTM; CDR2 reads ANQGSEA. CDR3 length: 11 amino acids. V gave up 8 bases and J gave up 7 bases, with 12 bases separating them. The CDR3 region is CSFRQENEQFF. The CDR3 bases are TGCAGCTTCCGACAGGAAAATGAGCAGTTCTTC.

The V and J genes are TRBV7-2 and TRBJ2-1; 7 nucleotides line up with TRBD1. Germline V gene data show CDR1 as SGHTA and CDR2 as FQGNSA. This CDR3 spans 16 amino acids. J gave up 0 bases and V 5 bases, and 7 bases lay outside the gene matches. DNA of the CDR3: TGTGCCAGCAGCATCAACAGGGGATACTCCTACAATGAGCAGTTCTTC. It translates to CASSINRGYSYNEQFF.

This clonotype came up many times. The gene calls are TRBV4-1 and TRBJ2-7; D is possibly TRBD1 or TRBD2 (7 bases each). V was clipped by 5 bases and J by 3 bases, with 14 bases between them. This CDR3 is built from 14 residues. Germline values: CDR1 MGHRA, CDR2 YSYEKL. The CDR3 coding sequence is TGCGCCAGCAGCGTCGCCAGGGGGGGCTACGAGCAGTACTTC. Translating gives CASSVARGGYEQYF.

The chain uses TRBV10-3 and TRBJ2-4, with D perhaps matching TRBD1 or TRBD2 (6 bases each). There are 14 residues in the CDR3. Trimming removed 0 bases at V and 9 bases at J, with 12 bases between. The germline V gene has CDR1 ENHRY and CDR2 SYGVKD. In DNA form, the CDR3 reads TGTGCCATCAGTGAGTCCACAGGGAGGAGCATTCAGTACTTC. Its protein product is CAISESTGRSIQYF.

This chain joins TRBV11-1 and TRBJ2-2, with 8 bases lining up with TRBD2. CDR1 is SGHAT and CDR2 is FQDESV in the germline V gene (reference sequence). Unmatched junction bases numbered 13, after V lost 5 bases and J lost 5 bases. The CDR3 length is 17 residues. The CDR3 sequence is CASSPTSGTRRTGELFF. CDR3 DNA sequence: TGTGCCAGCAGCCCAACCTCCGGGACTAGGAGGACCGGGGAGCTGTTTTTT.

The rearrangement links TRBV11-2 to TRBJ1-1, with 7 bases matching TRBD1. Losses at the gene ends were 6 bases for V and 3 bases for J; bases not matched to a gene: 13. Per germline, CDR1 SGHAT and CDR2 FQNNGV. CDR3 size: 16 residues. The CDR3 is CASSYIQGYPDTEAFF. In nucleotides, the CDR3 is TGTGCCAGCAGTTATATACAGGGGTACCCTGACACTGAAGCTTTCTTT.

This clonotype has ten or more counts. In DNA form, the CDR3 reads TGTGCCAGCAGCTTAGATGGCAGGCCTGGAAACACCATATATTTT. Protein product: CASSLDGRPGNTIYF. The V gene is TRBV7-6, the J gene TRBJ1-3; D remains unclear. CDR1 and CDR2 from the germline V gene are SGHVS and FNYEAQ. The CDR3 has 15 residues. Trimming pared 1 base from V and 2 bases from J, leaving 9 bases between.

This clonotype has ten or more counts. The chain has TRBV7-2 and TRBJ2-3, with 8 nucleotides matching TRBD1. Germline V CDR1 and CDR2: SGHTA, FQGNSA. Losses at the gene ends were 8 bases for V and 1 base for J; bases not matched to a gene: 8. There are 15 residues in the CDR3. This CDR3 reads CASAQGQVRTDTQYF. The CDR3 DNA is TGTGCCAGCGCCCAGGGACAGGTCCGCACAGATACGCAGTATTTT.

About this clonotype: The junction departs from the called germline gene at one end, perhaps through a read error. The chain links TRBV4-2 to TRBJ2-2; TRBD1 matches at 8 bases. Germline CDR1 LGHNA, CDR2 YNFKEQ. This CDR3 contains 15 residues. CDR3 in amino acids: CASSQRQGSTGELYF. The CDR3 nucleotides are TGTGCCAGCAGCCAAAGACAGGGGAGCACCGGGGAGCTGTATTTT.

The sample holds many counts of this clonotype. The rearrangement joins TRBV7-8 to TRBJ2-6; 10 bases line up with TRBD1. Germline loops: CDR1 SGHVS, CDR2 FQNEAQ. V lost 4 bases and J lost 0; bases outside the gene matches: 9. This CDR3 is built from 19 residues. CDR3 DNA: TGTGCCAGCAGCTCAATGACAGGGGGCAGGCGCTCTGGGGCCAACGTCCTGACTTTC. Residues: CASSSMTGGRRSGANVLTF.